This passage covers 32 T cell receptor beta chains from one sample sequenced in a study of blood T cell repertoires in COVID-19 (dated by TCRdb to 2018 to 2020). The library was obtained by the immunoSEQ multiplex PCR assay. The source is immuneACCESS, and TCRdb retained only in-frame sequences with V and J called. Part of the clones is not carried over; for the studies checked, unresolved V genes explain less than half of this, and the remainder is unexplained. Counted in this sample were over 150,000 clones; around 78% of them appeared once. The ten largest clonotypes hold approximately 1.8% of the sample. The source material was peripheral blood. The origin of the receptors is an elderly man with acute or convalescent COVID-19.

This clone was seen a handful of times. The chain joins TRBV24-1 to TRBJ2-3; 10 nucleotides agree with TRBD2. CDR3 length: 18 residues. Germline V CDR1 and CDR2: KGHDR, SFDVKD. The V gene end was trimmed by 3 bases and the J gene end by 5 bases; junction bases not matched to a gene: 13. CDR3 DNA sequence: TGTGCCACCAGTGATCGGGACGTAGCGGGGGGCCGGGGAGATACGCAGTATTTT. Residues: CATSDRDVAGGRGDTQYF.

This chain uses TRBV7-9 with TRBJ1-1; a weak D match, TRBD1 (5 bases). Germline CDR1 SEHNR, CDR2 FQNEAQ (reference sequence). Between the trimmed V and J ends, which lost 2 bases and 0 bases, there was a span of 10 bases. This CDR3 is built from 15 residues. CDR3 sequence (DNA): TGTGCCAGCAGCTTACTCAGGGCATTGAACACTGAAGCTTTCTTT. Translated, it gives CASSLLRALNTEAFF.

This chain connects TRBV24-1 to TRBJ2-3; a weak D match, TRBD2 (6 bases). In germline, CDR1 is KGHDR, CDR2 SFDVKD. This CDR3 comprises 14 residues. V was trimmed by 1 base and J by 11 bases, leaving 15 bases between them. This CDR3 is CATSDFSGGTGQYF. CDR3 bases: TGTGCCACCAGTGATTTCTCCGGCGGGACCGGGCAGTATTTT.

The DNA of the CDR3 is TGTGCCAGCAGCCTGGGACAGGGAGGCGAAAAACTGTTTTTT. Translating gives CASSLGQGGEKLFF. The chain carries TRBV6-5 and TRBJ1-4; 9 bases align to TRBD1. The V and J ends lost 6 bases and 8 bases, in that order; junction bases with no gene match: 7. CDR1 is MNHEY and CDR2 is SVGAGI in the germline V gene. The length of the CDR3 is 14 residues.

J is TRBJ1-2 and V is TRBV6-4, with D possibly matching TRBD1 (6 bases). V lost 3 bases and J 2 bases, leaving 10 bases between the germline ends. The germline V gene encodes CDR1 MRHNA and CDR2 SNTAGT. The CDR3 runs 14 residues. This chain's CDR3 is CASSEGASNYGYTF. The DNA of the CDR3 is TGTGCCAGCAGTGAGGGGGCCAGCAACTATGGCTACACCTTC.

The gene calls are TRBV28 and TRBJ1-2; D remains ambiguous. Germline loops: CDR1 MDHEN, CDR2 SYDVKM. The CDR3 has 13 residues. Trimming cost V 3 bases and J 8 bases, with 13 bases left between them. In DNA form, the CDR3 reads TGTGCCAGCAGTTTCCGGGATTTAGGAGGCTACACCTTC. Residues: CASSFRDLGGYTF.

CDR3 protein: CATSEPAGGERKTQYF. CDR3 nucleotides: TGTGCCACCAGTGAGCCAGCGGGGGGCGAAAGAAAGACCCAGTACTTC. This chain uses TRBV24-1 with TRBJ2-5, with 9 bases identical to TRBD2. The CDR3 is 16 amino acids. Losses at the gene ends were 4 bases for V and 6 bases for J; bases not matched to a gene: 11. Germline V lookup: CDR1 KGHDR, CDR2 SFDVKD.

The chain is built from TRBV2 and TRBJ1-1, with 9 bases fitting TRBD1. This CDR3 spans 14 amino acids. V trimming: 5 bases; J trimming: 4 bases; junction bases outside the gene matches: 5. The germline V gene encodes CDR1 SNHLY and CDR2 FYNNEI. CDR3 sequence: CASSSTGGVTEAFF. The CDR3 DNA reads as TGTGCCAGCAGTTCCACAGGGGGCGTCACTGAAGCTTTCTTT.

This chain uses TRBV5-1 with TRBJ2-1, with 12 bases aligning to TRBD2. Germline CDR1 reads SGHRS; CDR2 reads YFSETQ. Trimming took 2 bases from V and 6 from J; bases not matched to a gene: 6. The CDR3 is 16 amino acids. In DNA form, the CDR3 reads TGCGCCAGCAGCTTCTCTCTAGCGGGGGGGCTCAATGAGCAGTTCTTC. Translation gives CASSFSLAGGLNEQFF.

This clone has a handful of counts. A read error may account for a junction end that differs from germline. The rearrangement links TRBV7-7 to TRBJ1-2, with TRBD1 matching 9 bases. CDR1 SSHAT and CDR2 FNYEAQ come from the germline V gene (reference sequence). This CDR3 has 16 residues. CDR3 bases: TGTGCTAGCAGCCAGCGAAACAGGGACAGGGAAAATGGCTACACCTTC. Translation: CASSQRNRDRENGYTF.

The chain links TRBV11-3 to TRBJ2-4; TRBD1 might be the D (9 bases). Germline-derived CDR1 and CDR2 are SGHNT and YENEEA. Trimming cost V 5 bases and J 8 bases, with 22 bases left between them. This CDR3 contains 16 residues. The CDR3 here is CASSPAGGRDRDIQYF. The DNA for the CDR3 is TGTGCCAGCAGCCCTGCGGGGGGCCGGGACAGGGACATTCAGTACTTC.

The chain joins TRBV19 to TRBJ2-7, with D maybe TRBD2 (5 bases). Trimming removed 4 bases from V and 4 bases from J, with 11 bases in between. The V gene's germline CDR1 is LNHDA and CDR2 SQIVND (reference sequence). This CDR3 has 13 amino acids. The CDR3 is CASSTDYRYEQYV. DNA for the CDR3: TGTGCCAGTAGTACAGACTACCGGTACGAGCAGTACGTC.

The gene calls are TRBV3-1 (or the pseudogene TRBV3-2) and TRBJ2-7; D gene ambiguous. Deletions cut 3 bases from V and 4 bases from J, with 4 bases between. This CDR3 is 11 amino acids long. CDR1 and CDR2 (germline): LGHDT, YNNKEL (reference sequence). CDR3: CASSHPYEQYF. The CDR3 DNA is TGTGCCAGCAGCCATCCTTACGAGCAGTACTTC.

The chain links TRBV30 to TRBJ2-1; 8 bases align to TRBD1. CDR1 and CDR2 from the germline V gene are GTSNPN and SVGIG (reference sequence). The V gene end was trimmed by 2 bases and the J gene end by 0 bases; junction bases not matched to a gene: 9. CDR3 length: 17 amino acids. The CDR3 is CAWSPRQGMSSYNEQFF. In DNA form, the CDR3 reads TGTGCCTGGAGTCCGAGACAGGGGATGAGCTCCTACAATGAGCAGTTCTTC.

The J gene is TRBJ1-5, the V gene TRBV7-2; 10 bases map to TRBD1. The CDR3 sequence is 16 residues long. Trimming cost V 1 base and J 7 bases; bases outside gene matches: 7. Germline lookup yields CDR1 SGHTA and CDR2 FQGNSA. The CDR3: CASSLVGTGEWQPQHF. Here the CDR3 DNA reads TGTGCCAGCAGCTTAGTCGGGACAGGGGAGTGGCAGCCCCAGCATTTT.

The rearrangement uses TRBV19 and TRBJ1-5, with unresolved D. Per germline, CDR1 LNHDA and CDR2 SQIVND (reference sequence). This CDR3 comprises 16 residues. Trimming stripped 8 bases from V and 5 bases from J, with 22 bases between. Here the CDR3 reads CASQFGRQVSYQPQHF. The CDR3 DNA follows: TGTGCCAGTCAGTTCGGGAGGCAGGTCTCCTATCAGCCCCAGCATTTT.

V usage is TRBV15 and J usage is TRBJ1-1; D unclear. Germline V gives CDR1 LNHNV, CDR2 YYDKDF (reference sequence). The V gene lost 1 base and the J gene lost 0 bases, with 6 bases spanning the gap. The CDR3 is 14 amino acids. The CDR3 protein is CATSRGEMNTEAFF. The CDR3 coding sequence is TGTGCCACCAGCAGAGGAGAGATGAACACTGAAGCTTTCTTT.

V and J are TRBV7-5 and TRBJ2-7; the listed D gene, TRBD2, was not tested against the DNA. TRBV7-5 is labeled a pseudogene. The CDR3 has 16 amino acids. The CDR3 DNA reads as TGTGTCAGAAGCTTAGGATCTAGCGGGGGTAGCTACGAGCAGTACGTC. It translates to CVRSLGSSGGSYEQYV.

The rearrangement joins TRBV7-2 to TRBJ2-3; 9 bases fit TRBD2. This CDR3 is 17 amino acids long. The V and J ends lost 1 base and 6 bases, in that order; junction bases with no gene match: 11. The germline V gene has CDR1 SGHTA and CDR2 FQGNSA. Here the CDR3 DNA reads TGTGCCAGCAGCTTAGATATTAGCGGGGGCCGTAGGGATACGCAGTATTTT. Translating it yields CASSLDISGGRRDTQYF.

The CDR3 loop reads CASRLTGSGTDTQYF. The DNA of the CDR3 is TGTGCCAGCAGACTAACAGGTTCCGGCACAGATACGCAGTATTTT. This chain links TRBV6-5 with TRBJ2-3; tentatively, D is TRBD1 (5 bases). V lost 6 bases and J 1 base, leaving 14 bases between the germline ends. CDR1 and CDR2 (germline): MNHEY, SVGAGI. The CDR3 extends over 15 amino acids.

This clone was seen only once. The chain uses TRBV10-3 and TRBJ2-2, with 7 positions matching TRBD1. The CDR3 has 16 amino acids. V lost 6 bases to trimming and J lost 1 base; unmatched junction nucleotides: 8. Germline CDR1 reads ENHRY; CDR2 reads SYGVKD. This chain's CDR3 is CAISPWGTENTGELFF. CDR3 coding DNA: TGTGCCATCAGCCCCTGGGGGACAGAGAACACCGGGGAGCTGTTTTTT.

This clone was seen a few times. The chain employs TRBV19 and TRBJ1-4; 7 bases map to TRBD1. The germline V gene has CDR1 LNHDA and CDR2 SQIVND (reference sequence). Trimming cost V 3 bases and J 8 bases; bases outside gene matches: 9. The CDR3 runs 15 residues. The DNA for the CDR3 is TGTGCCAGTAGTATCCACCGGACAGGTTCGGAAAAACTGTTTTTT. The encoded protein is CASSIHRTGSEKLFF.

This clone was detected a few times. The chain has TRBV9 and TRBJ1-1; weak D call: TRBD1 (5 bases). V lost 0 bases and J 3 bases, leaving 9 bases between the germline ends. The CDR3 covers 14 residues. The germline CDR1 and CDR2 sequences are SGDLS and YYNGEE. The CDR3 reads CASSVAGSDTEAFF. In DNA, the CDR3 is TGTGCCAGCAGCGTAGCAGGGTCGGACACTGAAGCTTTCTTT.

This chain connects TRBV3-1 (or the pseudogene TRBV3-2) to TRBJ2-5; the D is unclear. This CDR3 is 13 amino acids long. Germline V gene sequence: CDR1 LGHDT, CDR2 YNNKEL (reference sequence). Trimming took 4 bases from V and 5 from J, leaving 11 bases between them. Written as DNA, the CDR3 is TGTGCCAGCAGCCGCGGCCAGTCGGAGACCCAGTACTTC. Translating it yields CASSRGQSETQYF.

V usage is TRBV5-1 and J usage is TRBJ2-7, with 11 bases aligning to TRBD1. CDR3 length: 14 amino acids. Germline V CDR1 and CDR2: SGHRS, YFSETQ. The V and J ends lost 6 bases and 5 bases, in that order; junction bases with no gene match: 7. CDR3 residues: CASKGQGALDEQYF. In nucleotides, the CDR3 is TGCGCCAGCAAAGGACAGGGGGCTCTGGACGAGCAGTACTTC.

The V call is TRBV29-1, the J call TRBJ1-2; no clear D gene. The germline CDR1 and CDR2 sequences are SQVTM and ANQGSEA. The germline V and J ends were trimmed by 6 bases and 2 bases, with 13 bases remaining between them. This CDR3 has 13 residues. The CDR3 bases are TGCAGCGTAACGGCCGGGGTGAACTATGGCTACACCTTC. The encoded protein is CSVTAGVNYGYTF.

The rearrangement uses TRBV19 and TRBJ1-1; perhaps TRBD1 as D (5 bases). Germline CDR1 LNHDA, CDR2 SQIVND (reference sequence). The germline V and J ends were trimmed by 0 bases and 7 bases, with 15 bases remaining between them. This CDR3 comprises 15 residues. The CDR3 here is CASSIDPDTLNEAFF. CDR3 DNA sequence: TGTGCCAGTAGTATAGATCCGGACACCTTGAATGAAGCTTTCTTT.

The chain uses TRBV7-8 and TRBJ1-2; no definite D call. Germline V lookup: CDR1 SGHVS, CDR2 FQNEAQ. V lost 5 bases and J 5 bases, leaving 15 bases between the germline ends. This CDR3 comprises 14 residues. CDR3 loop: CASSTSGIGYGYTF. CDR3 nucleotides: TGTGCCAGCAGCACTTCGGGGATAGGGTATGGCTACACCTTC.

V and J are TRBV7-9 and TRBJ2-5; D is unresolved. This CDR3 region has 12 residues. Germline CDR1 SEHNR, CDR2 FQNEAQ (reference sequence). The V end was cut by 5 bases, the J end by 2 bases, with 6 bases between. Here the CDR3 reads CASSTPQETQYF. As DNA, the CDR3 is TGTGCCAGCAGCACTCCACAAGAGACCCAGTACTTC.

This chain joins TRBV5-1 and TRBJ2-1; the D gene is possibly TRBD2 (6 bases). Germline assignment: CDR1 SGHRS and CDR2 YFSETQ. Trimming took 3 bases from V and 9 from J, leaving 16 bases between them. The CDR3 length is 14 residues. The DNA for the CDR3 is TGCGCCAGCAGCTCCCAGTGGAGGGTGGGTGAGCAGTTCTTC. This codes for CASSSQWRVGEQFF. The variable domain in full, completed from reference TRBV5-1 and TRBJ2-1, reads KAGVTQTPRYLIKTRGQQVTLSCSPISGHRSVSWYQQTPGQGLQFLFEYFSETQRNKGNFPGRFSGRQFSNSRSEMNVSTLELGDSALYLCASSSQWRVGEQFFGPGTRLTVL.

The V call is TRBV5-1, the J call TRBJ2-3, with 7 bases matching TRBD1. With 1 base clipped from V and 1 base from J, the junction kept 6 bases outside the gene matches. The CDR3 covers 16 residues. In germline, CDR1 is SGHRS, CDR2 YFSETQ. CDR3 amino acids: CASSLRQGVGTDTQYF. CDR3 sequence (DNA): TGCGCCAGCAGCTTGCGGCAGGGGGTGGGCACAGATACGCAGTATTTT.

The gene calls are TRBV7-9 and TRBJ1-4, with D possibly TRBD1 on 5 matching bases. Deletions cut 3 bases from V and 8 bases from J, with 13 bases between. The CDR3 runs 14 residues. Germline lookup yields CDR1 SEHNR and CDR2 FQNEAQ (reference sequence). CDR3 nucleotide sequence: TGTGCCAGCAGCTTCGGGGGTTCGGGGGAAAAACTGTTTTTT. Amino acid sequence: CASSFGGSGEKLFF.